This TCR beta chain was recovered during a study of blood T cell repertoires in COVID-19. Study context: COVID-19 samples collected from the United States, Italy and Spain covered acute and convalescent phases.

Germline V lookup: CDR1 SGHRS, CDR2 YFSETQ. With V trimmed by 0 bases and J by 3 bases, 3 bases remained unmatched. The CDR3 has 16 amino acids. Method: immunoSEQ multiplex PCR; TCRdb's copy keeps in-frame clones and lacks some. This table has about 77,000 clones, 80% appearing once. The chain is built from TRBV5-1 and TRBJ2-1; 10 nucleotides line up with TRBD2. This receptor was identified in a woman in her 70s with acute or convalescent COVID-19. Sequencing was done on a sample of peripheral blood. The CDR3: CASSLERGGIYNEQFF. The DNA of the CDR3 is TGCGCCAGCAGCTTGGAGCGGGGGGGGATCTACAATGAGCAGTTCTTC.